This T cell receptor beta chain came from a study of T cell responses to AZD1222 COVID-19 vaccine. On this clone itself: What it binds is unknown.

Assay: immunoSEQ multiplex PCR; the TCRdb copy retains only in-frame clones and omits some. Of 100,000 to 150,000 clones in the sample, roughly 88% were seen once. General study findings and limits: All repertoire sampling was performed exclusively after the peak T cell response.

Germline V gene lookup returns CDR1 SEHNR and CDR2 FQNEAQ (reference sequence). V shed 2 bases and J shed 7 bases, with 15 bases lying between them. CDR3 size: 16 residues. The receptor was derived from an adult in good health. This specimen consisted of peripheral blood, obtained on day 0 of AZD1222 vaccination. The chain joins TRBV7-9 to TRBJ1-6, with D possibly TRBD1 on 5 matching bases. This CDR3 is CASSLKGGTENSPLHF. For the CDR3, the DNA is TGTGCCAGCAGCTTAAAGGGTGGGACGGAGAATTCACCCCTCCACTTT.